This T cell receptor beta chain was captured in a study of Ad26.COV2.S vaccination and SARS-CoV-2 variants. The V gene lost 3 bases and the J gene lost 2 bases, with 8 bases spanning the gap. Germline-derived CDR1 and CDR2 are GTSNPN and SVGIG (reference sequence). The CDR3 is 13 residues long. Comments on this clone: Its antigen is as yet unknown.

The table came from immunoSEQ multiplex PCR; TCRdb's copy has only in-frame clones and leaves some out. The table lists approximately 420,000 clones, roughly 90% of them singletons. Treatment meaning: 15 to 20 received Ad26.COV2.S at low or high dose, single or two shots; about 5 received placebo; per-sample allocation not given. Following the first vaccine or placebo injection, samples were taken on day 63. Study results and limitations: Spike-specific TCR breadth ran higher among vaccine recipients than placebo recipients. After vaccination, substantial breadth of spike-specific CD8+ and CD4+ responses was reported.

The TCR comes from a person aged 18-65 years who received the Ad26.COV2.S COVID-19 vaccine or a placebo. The material sequenced was peripheral blood, taken in a trial of Ad26.COV2.S vaccine versus placebo. The chain combines TRBV30 with TRBJ2-1, with D possibly called TRBD1 or TRBD2 (6 bases each). The CDR3 reads CAWRGGTYNEQFF. The CDR3 DNA reads as TGTGCCTGGAGAGGGGGGACCTACAATGAGCAGTTCTTC.